The subject of this entry is one T cell receptor (beta chain). The sample holds other DNA sequences that translate to the same CDR3. These data belong to a study of blood T cell repertoires in COVID-19. Study details: The study drew acute and convalescent COVID-19 samples from the United States, Italy and Spain.

CDR3 length equals 14 residues. V was clipped by 2 bases and J by 1 base, with 6 bases between them. The germline CDR1 and CDR2 sequences are MNHEY and SMNVEV (reference sequence). Clones were sequenced by immunoSEQ multiplex PCR, and TCRdb holds only the in-frame ones, with some missing. This sample carries roughly 280,000 clones, 86% of them seen once, and the ten largest clones take about 3.6%. The V gene is TRBV27, the J gene TRBJ1-5; possibly TRBD1 for D (6 bases). This TCR was sampled from a man younger than 35 with active or convalescent COVID-19. Specimen: peripheral blood. The CDR3 DNA sequence: TGTGCCAGCAGTTTACAGGGGAGCAATCAGCCCCAGCATTTT. Protein: CASSLQGSNQPQHF.